This T cell receptor (beta chain) appears in the sequencing data of a study of spatial heterogeneity in lung cancer. The time point: blood at routine non-recurrence follow-up after resection. No cells were sorted before sequencing. The whole RNA sequenced was extracted from tumor, nontumor lung or frozen PBMC. From the 5' RACE reads, TCRdb called clonotypes with MiXCR, one entry per CDR3 protein. The data contain roughly 110,000 distinct CDR3 sequences, roughly a tenth of them seen just once; the ten biggest clones take up 20% to 25%. The germline V gene encodes CDR1 SGDLS and CDR2 YYNGEE. The CDR3 covers 11 residues. Trimming left V 0 bases short and J 8 bases short, with 5 bases between.

The TCR originated in a female donor with early-stage non-small cell lung cancer. The V gene is TRBV9, the J gene TRBJ1-2; D call uncertain. The sequencing used PBMCs, collected at follow-up. CDR3 sequence: CASSVGYGYTF. The CDR3 DNA reads TGTGCCAGCAGCGTAGGGTACGGCTACACCTTC.